Listed below are T cell receptor beta chains from one sample, sequenced in a study of T-cell memory formation after mild COVID-19. TCRdb re-called the 5' RACE reads through MiXCR, storing one row per CDR3 protein. The sample holds some 30,000 distinct CDR3 sequences, 7.4% seen once. The sample was PBMCs or a T cell subset sorted from them (not recorded which). The receptor source for this set is an adult woman who had mild COVID-19 (a few samples of this study predate the infection). Cell type and time point are not known. Both conserved end residues are trimmed from each CDR3.

v_gene: TRBV12-3/TRBV12-4
CDR3aa: ASSSGGAYQPQH

v_gene: TRBV3-1
CDR3aa: ASSQGYRDFGRETQY

v_gene: TRBV14
CDR3aa: ASSSRRVDEQY

v_gene: TRBV19
CDR3aa: ASSTDRGSTQPQH

v_gene: TRBV30
CDR3aa: AWSNLVPYEQY

v_gene: TRBV4-2
CDR3aa: ASSHLGSNTEAF

v_gene: TRBV29-1
CDR3aa: SVCRTSTGYEQY

v_gene: TRBV11-2
CDR3aa: ASSRSGQGPRETQY

v_gene: TRBV27
CDR3aa: ASSLTRGSSGYEQY

v_gene: TRBV2
CDR3aa: ASSDLIPAHEQF

v_gene: TRBV12-3/TRBV12-4
CDR3aa: AGPQAGPEGSTDTQY

v_gene: TRBV9
CDR3aa: ASSVAGGGETQY

v_gene: TRBV7-6
CDR3aa: ASSSVPTGTGGRYTGELF

v_gene: TRBV25-1
CDR3aa: ASIEEQGGSYEQY

v_gene: TRBV5-5
CDR3aa: ASSVGASGNTIY

v_gene: TRBV7-2
CDR3aa: ASSSDRGGTDTQY

v_gene: TRBV7-2
CDR3aa: ASSPRGGQTYNEQF

v_gene: TRBV7-2
CDR3aa: ASSLRGNQPQH

v_gene: TRBV7-8
CDR3aa: ASTRTSGTDNAQF

v_gene: TRBV19
CDR3aa: ASSIDRGNEQF

v_gene: TRBV7-9
CDR3aa: ASSFASEQY

v_gene: TRBV10-3
CDR3aa: AISGPGDSNQPQH

v_gene: TRBV12-3/TRBV12-4
CDR3aa: ASSSRQGYGFQRKGISYNEQF

v_gene: TRBV5-1
CDR3aa: ASSWVTGELF

v_gene: TRBV3-1
CDR3aa: ASSLAYVGYVNYGYT

v_gene: TRBV27
CDR3aa: ASRAGAFDTYEQY

v_gene: TRBV30
CDR3aa: AWGAGNPGNTIY

v_gene: TRBV20-1
CDR3aa: SAVPLGLWGISPLH

v_gene: TRBV4-1
CDR3aa: ASSQLIGNGYT

v_gene: TRBV24-1
CDR3aa: ATAGAYNEQF

v_gene: TRBV29-1
CDR3aa: SVEITEYEQY

v_gene: TRBV6-6
CDR3aa: ASTQGVMDTEAF

v_gene: TRBV5-1
CDR3aa: ASSSRGQASSYEQY

v_gene: TRBV10-3
CDR3aa: AISERTEQF

v_gene: TRBV5-6
CDR3aa: ASSSSQWTGETGANVLT

v_gene: TRBV20-1
CDR3aa: SAPGGGTGGNQPQH

v_gene: TRBV12-3/TRBV12-4
CDR3aa: ASSLVIGVNTEAF